This note documents a single T cell receptor beta chain sequence. Antigen: not known. Healthy bone marrow donors supplied every sample. When sampled, the donors appeared nominally healthy, though they likely had unrecorded immune exposures. This specimen comes from a study of cytomegalovirus exposure and HLA in healthy donors. Study overall: Across 350 to 500 genotyped donors, 65% to 90% landed in the Caucasian-associated ancestry cluster.

Primers for the PCR totalled 60 Vbeta and 13 Jbeta. The protocol was immunoSEQ multiplex PCR, while the TCRdb copy is restricted to in-frame clones and leaves out a portion. Among over 90,000 clones listed, 60% to 80% were seen once. The study's findings and limits: One variant, a missense change in DCLRE1C, was linked in a later analysis to TCR beta V- and J-gene trimming.

Source material: PBMCs. The source is a woman between 45 and 60 years old in good health and CMV-seropositive.

CDR3 sequence reads: CASSVGVQGAGDETQYF. CDR3 sequence (DNA): TGTGCCAGCAGCGTAGGGGTCCAGGGGGCAGGAGACGAGACCCAGTACTTC. The chain employs TRBV9 and TRBJ2-5; 8 nucleotides line up with TRBD1. The junction had 12 bases not matched to a gene; V was cut back by 0 bases and J by 5 bases. CDR1 and CDR2 from the germline V gene are SGDLS and YYNGEE. This CDR3 spans 17 amino acids.